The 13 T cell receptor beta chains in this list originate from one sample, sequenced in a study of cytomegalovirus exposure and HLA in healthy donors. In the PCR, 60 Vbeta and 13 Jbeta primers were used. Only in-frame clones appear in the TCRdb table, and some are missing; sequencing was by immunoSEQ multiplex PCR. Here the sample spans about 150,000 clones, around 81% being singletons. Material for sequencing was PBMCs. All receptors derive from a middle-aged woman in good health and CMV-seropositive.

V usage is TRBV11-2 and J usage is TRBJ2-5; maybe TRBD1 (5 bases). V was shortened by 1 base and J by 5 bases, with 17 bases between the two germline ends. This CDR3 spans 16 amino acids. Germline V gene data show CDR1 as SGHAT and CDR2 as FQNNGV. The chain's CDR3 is CASSLGSPGLGETQYF. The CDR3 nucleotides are TGTGCCAGCAGCTTAGGCTCGCCAGGGCTAGGGGAGACCCAGTACTTC.

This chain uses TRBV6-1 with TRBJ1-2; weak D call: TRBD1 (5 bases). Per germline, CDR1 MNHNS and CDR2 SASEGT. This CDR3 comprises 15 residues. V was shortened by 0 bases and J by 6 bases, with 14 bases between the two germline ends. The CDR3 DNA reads TGTGCCAGCAGTGAAGCTACCGGGACTCCTAATGGCTACACCTTC. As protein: CASSEATGTPNGYTF.

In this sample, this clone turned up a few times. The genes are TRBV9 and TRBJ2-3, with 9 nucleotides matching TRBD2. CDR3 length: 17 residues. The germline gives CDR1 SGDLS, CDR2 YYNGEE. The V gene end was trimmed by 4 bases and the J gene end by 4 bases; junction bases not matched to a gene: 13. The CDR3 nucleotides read TGTGCCAGCAGCTCCCGTGGAGCGGGAGGTCTCGCAGATACGCAGTATTTT. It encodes CASSSRGAGGLADTQYF. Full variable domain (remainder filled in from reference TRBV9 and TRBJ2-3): DSGVTQTPKHLITATGQRVTLRCSPRSGDLSVYWYQQSLDQGLQFLIQYYNGEERAKGNILERFSAQQFPDLHSELNLSSLELGDSALYFCASSSRGAGGLADTQYFGPGTRLTVL.

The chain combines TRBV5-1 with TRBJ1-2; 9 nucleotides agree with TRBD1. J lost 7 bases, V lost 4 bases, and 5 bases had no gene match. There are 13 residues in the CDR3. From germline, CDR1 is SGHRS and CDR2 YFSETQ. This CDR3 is CASSLGQGLGYTF. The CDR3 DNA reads TGCGCCAGCAGCCTGGGACAGGGCCTTGGCTACACCTTC.

The CDR3 region has the DNA TGTGCCAGCAAGATAGGACTGGCCGAGACCCAGTACTTC. Protein: CASKIGLAETQYF. The chain is built from TRBV13 and TRBJ2-5; weak D call: TRBD2 (5 bases). In germline, CDR1 is PRHDT, CDR2 FYEKMQ (reference sequence). V was pared by 7 bases and J by 5 bases, with 14 bases between. The CDR3 is 13 amino acids.

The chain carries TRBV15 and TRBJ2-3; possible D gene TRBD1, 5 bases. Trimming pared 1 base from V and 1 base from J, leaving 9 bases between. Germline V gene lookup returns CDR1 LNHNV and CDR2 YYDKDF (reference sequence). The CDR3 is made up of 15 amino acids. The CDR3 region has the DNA TGTGCCACCAGCAGAGGAATAGGGGGCACAGATACGCAGTATTTT. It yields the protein CATSRGIGGTDTQYF.

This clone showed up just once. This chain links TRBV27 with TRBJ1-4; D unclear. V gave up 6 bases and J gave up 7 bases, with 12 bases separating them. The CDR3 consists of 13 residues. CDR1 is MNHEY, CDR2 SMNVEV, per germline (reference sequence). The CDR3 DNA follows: TGTGCCAGCAGAGAGGGAGGCCGTGAAAAACTGTTTTTT. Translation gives CASREGGREKLFF.

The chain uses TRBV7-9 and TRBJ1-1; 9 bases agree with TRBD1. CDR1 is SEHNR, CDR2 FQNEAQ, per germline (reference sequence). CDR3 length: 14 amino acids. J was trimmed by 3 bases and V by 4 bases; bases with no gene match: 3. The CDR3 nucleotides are TGTGCCAGCAGCTCACGGGACAGGGACACTGAAGCTTTCTTT. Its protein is CASSSRDRDTEAFF.

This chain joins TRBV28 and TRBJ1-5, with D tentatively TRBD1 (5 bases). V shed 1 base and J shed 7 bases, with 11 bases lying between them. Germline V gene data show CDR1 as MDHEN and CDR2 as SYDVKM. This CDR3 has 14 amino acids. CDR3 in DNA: TGTGCCAGCAGTTTATTGGGGGGTCAGCAGCCCCAGCATTTT. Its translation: CASSLLGGQQPQHF.

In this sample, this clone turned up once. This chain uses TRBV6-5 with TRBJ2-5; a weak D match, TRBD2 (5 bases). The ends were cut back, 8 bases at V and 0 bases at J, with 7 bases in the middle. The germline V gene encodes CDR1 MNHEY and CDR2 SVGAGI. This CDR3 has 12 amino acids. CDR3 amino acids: CASRGYQETQYF. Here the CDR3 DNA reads TGTGCCAGCCGGGGTTACCAAGAGACCCAGTACTTC.

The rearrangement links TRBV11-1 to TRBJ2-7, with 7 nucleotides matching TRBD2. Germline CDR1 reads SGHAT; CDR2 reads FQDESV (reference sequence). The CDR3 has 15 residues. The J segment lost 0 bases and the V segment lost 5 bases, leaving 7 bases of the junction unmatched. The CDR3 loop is CASSPSGNPSYEQYF. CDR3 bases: TGTGCCAGCAGCCCTAGCGGAAACCCCTCCTACGAGCAGTACTTC.

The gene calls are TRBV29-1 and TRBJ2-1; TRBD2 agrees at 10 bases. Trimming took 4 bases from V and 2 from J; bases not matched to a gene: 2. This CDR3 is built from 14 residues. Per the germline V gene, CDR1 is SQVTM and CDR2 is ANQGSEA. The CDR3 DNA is TGCAGCGTTGCAACTAGCGGGACCTACAATGAGCAGTTCTTC. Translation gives CSVATSGTYNEQFF.

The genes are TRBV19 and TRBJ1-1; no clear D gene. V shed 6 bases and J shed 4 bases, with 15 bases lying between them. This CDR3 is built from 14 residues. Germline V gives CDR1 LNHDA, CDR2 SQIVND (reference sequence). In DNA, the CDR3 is TGTGCCAGTAGCCGATTGGCCGGGGTCACTGAAGCTTTCTTT. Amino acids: CASSRLAGVTEAFF.